This note documents a single T cell receptor beta chain sequence. The sample comes from a study of T-cell reconstitution after alpha-beta-depleted transplantation in children. Germline loops: CDR1 WNHNN, CDR2 SYGVQD (reference sequence). This CDR3 has 17 amino acids. Germline trimming cut 4 bases from V and 2 bases from J; bases unmatched to any gene: 7. Unique molecular identifiers featured in how the TCRbeta library was prepared. TCRdb analysed the PCR reads with MiXCR anew, one entry per CDR3 protein. This repertoire shows more than 85,000 distinct CDR3 sequences, about 7.5% found once; its top ten account for around 17%.

The rearrangement uses TRBV10-1 and TRBJ1-5; 11 nucleotides align to TRBD1. This sequence originates from a boy aged 2 to 10 with acute lymphoblastic leukemia, due to receive a stem cell transplant. The sample consisted of PBMCs, taken before TCRalphabeta/CD19-depleted stem cell transplant. The CDR3 DNA sequence: TGCGCCAGCAGTGCCTGGGGACAGGGGGAGGGCAATCAGCCCCAGCATTTT. Its protein is CASSAWGQGEGNQPQHF.